These 17 T cell receptor beta chains originate from one sample sequenced in a study of T cell clones after liver transplantation. Sequencing used immunoSEQ multiplex PCR; TCRdb keeps in-frame clones, though not all of them. The data hold roughly 72,000 clones, with 80% to 85% observed a single time. The sequenced sample was CD4+ T cells from blood, obtained less than 50 months after liver transplant. Receptors were obtained from a human patient who received a liver transplant. The graft donor may have given rise to some T cells.

The rearrangement uses TRBV6-6 and TRBJ2-7; D might be TRBD2 (6 bases). V was cut by 6 bases and J by 3 bases, with 21 bases left in between. Germline-derived CDR1 and CDR2 are MNHNY and SVGAGI (reference sequence). The CDR3 runs 16 residues. This chain's CDR3 is CASRTNPGSTNYEQYF. CDR3 sequence (DNA): TGTGCCAGCAGAACGAACCCCGGGAGTACTAACTACGAGCAGTACTTC.

V gene TRBV6-1 combines with J gene TRBJ1-3; TRBD1 might be the D (5 bases). The CDR3 covers 13 residues. CDR1 and CDR2 from the germline V gene are MNHNS and SASEGT. Trimming shortened V by 8 bases and J by 0 bases, and 8 bases separated the two germline ends. As DNA, the CDR3 is TGTGCCAGCGGAGACAGCTCTGGAAACACCATATATTTT. Its protein is CASGDSSGNTIYF.

The genes are TRBV13 and TRBJ1-1; D unresolved. CDR1 PRHDT and CDR2 FYEKMQ come from the germline V gene (reference sequence). This CDR3 region has 12 residues. Trimming took 5 bases from V and 8 from J, leaving 12 bases between them. DNA for the CDR3: TGTGCCAGCAGCACCCGCGATGGGGAAGCTTTCTTT. Translated: CASSTRDGEAFF.

The chain links TRBV7-2 to TRBJ2-5; 9 bases fit TRBD1. V lost 7 bases, J lost 5 bases, and 8 bases stayed unmatched. The germline V gene has CDR1 SGHTA and CDR2 FQGNSA. This CDR3 spans 14 amino acids. The CDR3 coding sequence is TGTGCCAGCATCAGGGACAGGGCAGCGGAGACCCAGTACTTC. Amino acids: CASIRDRAAETQYF.

The CDR3 nucleotides are TGTGCCAGCAGCTTAGTGGCGACTAGCGTAGACAATGAGCAGTTCTTC. It is translated as CASSLVATSVDNEQFF. This chain uses TRBV11-1 with TRBJ2-1; TRBD2 agrees at 8 bases. This CDR3 spans 16 amino acids. The germline V gene encodes CDR1 SGHAT and CDR2 FQDESV (reference sequence). Trimming cost V 1 base and J 5 bases; bases outside gene matches: 7.

The chain joins TRBV19 to TRBJ2-5; no clear D gene. V lost 9 bases and J lost 4, with 6 bases in between. CDR3 length: 10 amino acids. The germline V gene encodes CDR1 LNHDA and CDR2 SQIVND (reference sequence). The chain's CDR3 is CARRRETQYF. The DNA for the CDR3 is TGTGCCAGGCGTCGAGAGACCCAGTACTTC.

The chain employs TRBV19 and TRBJ1-5; 9 positions match TRBD1. Unmatched junction bases numbered 6, after V lost 4 bases and J lost 5 bases. The CDR3 consists of 15 residues. The germline CDR1 and CDR2 sequences are LNHDA and SQIVND (reference sequence). In DNA form, the CDR3 reads TGTGCCAGTAGTAAGGGACAGGGAAGTTATCAGCCCCAGCATTTT. Translating it yields CASSKGQGSYQPQHF.

This clone was counted a few times. The chain carries TRBV7-3 and TRBJ1-1, with a possible D match to TRBD1 (6 bases). V was cut by 3 bases and J by 4 bases, with 9 bases left in between. The germline CDR1 and CDR2 sequences are SGHTA and FQGTGA. The CDR3 is 13 residues long. Here the CDR3 DNA reads TGTGCCAGCAGCTTTAACAGGGCCACTGAAGCTTTCTTT. Protein: CASSFNRATEAFF.

V and J are TRBV6-5 and TRBJ2-7, with 10 positions matching TRBD2. This CDR3 region has 15 residues. CDR1 and CDR2 from the germline V gene are MNHEY and SVGAGI. With V trimmed by 2 bases and J by 4 bases, 5 bases remained unmatched. The CDR3 sequence is CASSYGAGGPYEQYF. DNA for the CDR3: TGTGCCAGCAGTTACGGAGCGGGGGGGCCGTACGAGCAGTACTTC.

The chain has TRBV5-1 and TRBJ1-2, with a weak D call TRBD1 (6 bases). Deletions cut 4 bases from V and 1 base from J, with 14 bases between. This CDR3 contains 15 residues. CDR1 is SGHRS, CDR2 YFSETQ, per germline. CDR3 in DNA: TGCGCCAGCAGCCCCTCAACAGGGAATAACTATGGCTACACCTTC. Protein: CASSPSTGNNYGYTF.

This chain links TRBV2 with TRBJ2-3; a possible D gene is TRBD2 (6 bases). The germline gives CDR1 SNHLY, CDR2 FYNNEI. This CDR3 is 14 amino acids long. The V and J ends lost 3 bases and 5 bases respectively, with 12 bases between them. The CDR3, as DNA: TGTGCCAGCAGTGATAGGACCGGGAGAGATACGCAGTATTTT. Translating it yields CASSDRTGRDTQYF.

The J gene is TRBJ2-1, the V gene TRBV2; D is undetermined. From germline, CDR1 is SNHLY and CDR2 FYNNEI. The CDR3 has 12 amino acids. V dropped 7 bases and J dropped 7 bases, with 11 bases sitting between them. CDR3 in DNA: TGTGCCAGCAAAATGCCGATTAATGAGCAGTTCTTC. Its translation is CASKMPINEQFF.

The chain uses TRBV6-1 and TRBJ1-6, with 8 bases matching TRBD1. CDR3 size: 15 residues. CDR1 is MNHNS and CDR2 is SASEGT in the germline V gene. J gave up 8 bases and V 6 bases, and 9 bases lay outside the gene matches. The CDR3 sequence: CASRWDRTLYSPLHF. The CDR3, as DNA: TGTGCCAGCAGATGGGACAGGACTTTGTATTCACCCCTCCACTTT.

This rearrangement joins TRBV5-1 to TRBJ2-7; D is perhaps TRBD1 (7 bases). The ends were cut back, 0 bases at V and 4 bases at J, with 14 bases in the middle. This CDR3 comprises 15 residues. Germline V gives CDR1 SGHRS, CDR2 YFSETQ. The CDR3 reads CASSLVGGGRYEQYF. DNA of the CDR3: TGCGCCAGCAGCTTGGTTGGAGGGGGCCGGTACGAGCAGTACTTC.

The chain joins TRBV29-1 to TRBJ2-3, with 8 bases lining up with TRBD1. In germline, CDR1 is SQVTM, CDR2 ANQGSEA. V trimming: 4 bases; J trimming: 4 bases; junction bases outside the gene matches: 7. The CDR3 spans 14 residues. The DNA of the CDR3 is TGCAGCGTTGGGACAGGGAATTTCGCAGATACGCAGTATTTT. This translates into CSVGTGNFADTQYF.

This rearrangement joins TRBV5-1 to TRBJ2-7; D perhaps matches TRBD2 (6 bases). Trimming pared 4 bases from V and 6 bases from J, leaving 17 bases between. Per germline, CDR1 SGHRS and CDR2 YFSETQ. CDR3 length: 14 residues. The CDR3: CASSQGGGRIEQYF. CDR3 nucleotide sequence: TGCGCCAGCAGCCAGGGAGGTGGGAGAATCGAGCAGTACTTC.

The chain is built from TRBV28 and TRBJ1-5; D is undetermined. Trimming stripped 3 bases from V and 4 bases from J, with 4 bases between. CDR3 length: 12 amino acids. Looked up from germline, CDR1 is MDHEN and CDR2 is SYDVKM. The CDR3 region is CASSFENQPQHF. The CDR3 DNA reads TGTGCCAGCAGTTTTGAGAATCAGCCCCAGCATTTT.